This T cell receptor (beta chain) comes out of a study of response to subunit inactivated influenza vaccine. TCRdb reprocessed the RT-PCR reads with MiXCR, giving one entry per CDR3 protein. The sample includes around 520,000 distinct CDR3 sequences, about 11% of them seen just once. Study-level results: Authors suggested that a seasonal influenza vaccination recruits few new T cells each time.

This clonotype appeared a few times. Its specificity is unknown. CDR3 length: 16 amino acids. V lost 0 bases to trimming and J lost 1 base; unmatched junction nucleotides: 6. The germline CDR1 and CDR2 sequences are SGHRS and YFSETQ. The chain combines TRBV5-1 with TRBJ2-5; the match to TRBD1 covers 7 bases. The source of this sequence is a man in his forties or fifties who received an inactivated influenza vaccine. The sample was PBMCs from blood, taken on the day of vaccination. In DNA form, the CDR3 reads TGCGCCAGCAGCTTGGGGTGGGGACAGACCCAAGAGACCCAGTACTTC. Translated: CASSLGWGQTQETQYF.